The source of this TCR beta chain is a study of CD8 T cells in ankylosing spondylitis. This clonotype was seen many times. The antigen is not known. The length of the CDR3 is 11 residues. The V and J ends lost 6 bases and 7 bases respectively, with 6 bases between them. CDR1 LNHDA and CDR2 SQIVND come from the germline V gene (reference sequence). Study-level findings and limits: There were earlier reports of some motif variants in reactive arthritis synovial fluid and blood.

Each TCR beta library was made by quantitative 5'-RACE that incorporated molecular barcodes. TCRdb passed the 5' RACE reads through MiXCR, listing each CDR3 protein once. The table records tens of thousands of distinct CDR3 sequences, roughly 7.3% of them present only once. V and J are TRBV19 and TRBJ1-4; D ambiguous. Sequencing input: blood, either unsorted or a sorted T cell fraction (not recorded which). This sequence was found in a female donor with ankylosing spondylitis or in good health (not recorded which). The chain's CDR3 is CASSPSEKLFF. The CDR3 coding sequence is TGTGCCAGTAGCCCGTCTGAAAAACTGTTTTTT.